The 32 T cell receptor beta chains listed next were all sequenced from one sample in a study of cytomegalovirus exposure and HLA in healthy donors (dated by TCRdb to about 2017). The library was built by means of the immunoSEQ multiplex PCR assay. A mixture of 60 forward primers for TCR Vbeta segments and 13 reverse primers for TCR Jbeta segments was used in the multiplex PCR. TCRdb obtained this table from immuneACCESS and retained in-frame rearrangements with V and J assigned. These tables miss some clones; where compared with another copy, unresolved V genes account for less than half of the shortfall, and the remainder is unexplained. Across this sample there are under 150,000 clones, with 60% to 85% seen only once. In total, the top ten clones hold around 2.9% of the sample. Sequenced input: PBMCs. The source is a man aged 40-49 years in good health and CMV-seropositive.

This chain connects TRBV27 to TRBJ2-2; tentatively, D is TRBD1 (6 bases). V was clipped by 8 bases and J by 5 bases, with 15 bases between them. CDR3 size: 14 residues. Germline V gene data show CDR1 as MNHEY and CDR2 as SMNVEV (reference sequence). CDR3 DNA sequence: TGTGCCAGCCGACGCGACAGGCAAACCGGGGAGCTGTTTTTT. Translated: CASRRDRQTGELFF.

V usage is TRBV19 and J usage is TRBJ2-5; the match to TRBD1 covers 9 bases. CDR1 and CDR2 (germline): LNHDA, SQIVND (reference sequence). This CDR3 is 15 amino acids long. V trimming: 3 bases; J trimming: 5 bases; junction bases outside the gene matches: 7. This chain's CDR3 is CASSITGGPRETQYF. Written as DNA, the CDR3 is TGTGCCAGTAGTATCACAGGGGGCCCGAGGGAGACCCAGTACTTC.

The chain carries TRBV19 and TRBJ1-2; TRBD1 matches 8 bases. Per germline, CDR1 LNHDA and CDR2 SQIVND (reference sequence). Unmatched junction bases numbered 6, after V lost 4 bases and J lost 2 bases. The CDR3 consists of 15 residues. The CDR3: CASSTTGAENYGYTF. The CDR3, as DNA: TGTGCCAGTAGTACGACAGGGGCCGAGAACTATGGCTACACCTTC. Using reference TRBV19 and TRBJ1-2 for the parts outside the CDR3, the full variable domain is DGGITQSPKYLFRKEGQNVTLSCEQNLNHDAMYWYRQDPGQGLRLIYYSQIVNDFQKGDIAEGYSVSREKKESFPLTVTSAQKNPTAFYLCASSTTGAENYGYTFGSGTRLTVV.

A remark on this clone: Additional DNA sequences in this sample encode the identical CDR3. The rearrangement links TRBV10-2 to TRBJ2-5; 9 bases are shared with TRBD2. CDR3 length: 13 residues. Germline CDR1 is WSHSY and CDR2 is SAAADI. Trimming cost V 6 bases and J 5 bases; bases outside gene matches: 4. The CDR3 sequence: CASRTSGRETQYF. CDR3 coding DNA: TGCGCCAGCAGGACTAGCGGTAGGGAGACCCAGTACTTC.

The chain is built from TRBV19 and TRBJ1-2; 9 bases are shared with TRBD1. This CDR3 spans 17 amino acids. The V segment lost 5 bases and the J segment 7 bases; nucleotides outside the gene matches: 17. Germline V gene lookup returns CDR1 LNHDA and CDR2 SQIVND (reference sequence). CDR3 amino acids: CASSPGQGHPLSSGYTF. CDR3 nucleotide sequence: TGTGCCAGTAGTCCCGGACAGGGGCATCCTCTTTCGAGTGGCTACACCTTC.

The genes are TRBV11-1 and TRBJ2-7; 9 bases align to TRBD1. The CDR3 covers 13 residues. The V segment lost 6 bases and the J segment 6 bases; nucleotides outside the gene matches: 6. The V gene's germline CDR1 is SGHAT and CDR2 FQDESV (reference sequence). Written as DNA, the CDR3 is TGTGCCAGCAGGAGCGGGACAGGGTTCGAGCAGTACTTC. It is translated as CASRSGTGFEQYF. Full variable domain (missing parts from reference TRBV11-1 and TRBJ2-7): EAEVAQSPRYKITEKSQAVAFWCDPISGHATLYWYRQILGQGPELLVQFQDESVVDDSQLPKDRFSAERLKGVDSTLKIQPAELGDSAMYLCASRSGTGFEQYFGPGTRLTVT.

The V call is TRBV7-8, the J call TRBJ2-1, with TRBD2 matching 10 bases. J was trimmed by 8 bases and V by 2 bases; bases with no gene match: 6. Germline CDR1 is SGHVS and CDR2 is FQNEAQ. This CDR3 region has 15 residues. CDR3 region: CASSLISGRPDEQFF. The CDR3, as DNA: TGTGCCAGCAGCTTAATTAGCGGGAGGCCCGATGAGCAGTTCTTC.

The chain employs TRBV7-3 and TRBJ2-1; 8 bases line up with TRBD1. The germline V gene encodes CDR1 SGHTA and CDR2 FQGTGA. The CDR3 has 13 amino acids. The V and J ends lost 6 bases and 10 bases, in that order; junction bases with no gene match: 8. CDR3 bases: TGTGCCAGCAGTAGACAGGGGCGGTCCGAGCAGTTCTTC. It translates to CASSRQGRSEQFF.

The V gene is TRBV11-2, the J gene TRBJ2-7; D not resolved. Trimming stripped 4 bases from V and 4 bases from J, with 20 bases between. Germline-derived CDR1 and CDR2 are SGHAT and FQNNGV. The CDR3 has 16 amino acids. The CDR3 sequence: CASSSSMSETRYEQYF. In DNA, the CDR3 is TGTGCCAGCAGCTCTTCGATGTCGGAGACCCGTTACGAGCAGTACTTC.

The chain combines TRBV6-5 with TRBJ1-2; the D gene is possibly TRBD1 (5 bases). Germline CDR1 and CDR2: MNHEY and SVGAGI. The V and J ends lost 4 bases and 3 bases respectively, with 12 bases between them. The CDR3 is 14 residues long. The CDR3 sequence is CASSSPGIDYGYTF. CDR3 sequence (DNA): TGTGCCAGCAGTTCCCCAGGGATCGACTATGGCTACACCTTC.

The J gene is TRBJ2-3, the V gene TRBV29-1, with D unclear. The CDR3 length is 12 residues. V dropped 2 bases and J dropped 2 bases, with 5 bases sitting between them. Looked up from germline, CDR1 is SQVTM and CDR2 is ANQGSEA. In DNA, the CDR3 is TGCAGCGTTGAAACTAACACAGATACGCAGTATTTT. Translating it yields CSVETNTDTQYF.

Note on this clone: At one of its ends the junction is not consistent with the germline gene, which may arise from a read error. The genes are TRBV7-2 and TRBJ2-3; the D is unclear. Germline CDR1 reads SGHTA; CDR2 reads FQGNSA. There are 12 residues in the CDR3. This CDR3 reads CASSHYTDTQFF. CDR3 coding DNA: TGTGCCAGCAGCCATTACACAGATACGCAGTTTTTT.

The genes are TRBV27 and TRBJ2-7; 10 nucleotides line up with TRBD2. The ends lost 3 bases at V and 6 bases at J; junction bases unmatched: 2. The CDR3 sequence is 13 residues long. Germline loops: CDR1 MNHEY, CDR2 SMNVEV (reference sequence). Written as DNA, the CDR3 is TGTGCCAGCAGTTTGGGACTAGCGATCGAGCAGTACTTC. This sequence encodes CASSLGLAIEQYF.

The rearrangement links TRBV7-9 to TRBJ1-1; TRBD1 matches at 7 bases. With V trimmed by 1 base and J by 7 bases, 3 bases remained unmatched. Germline V gene data show CDR1 as SEHNR and CDR2 as FQNEAQ (reference sequence). The CDR3 is 13 residues long. The CDR3, as DNA: TGTGCCAGCAGCTTAGATCAGGGGGGTGAAGCTTTCTTT. It is translated as CASSLDQGGEAFF.

This chain connects TRBV2 to TRBJ1-5; no clear D. V was pared by 1 base and J by 5 bases, with 12 bases between. CDR1 and CDR2 from the germline V gene are SNHLY and FYNNEI. The CDR3 is 15 amino acids. CDR3 loop: CASSEGFSSDQPQHF. The CDR3 DNA is TGTGCCAGCAGTGAAGGATTTTCATCGGATCAGCCCCAGCATTTT. The complete variable domain, with remaining parts taken from reference TRBV2 and TRBJ1-5, reads EPEVTQTPSHQVTQMGQEVILRCVPISNHLYFYWYRQILGQKVEFLVSFYNNEISEKSEIFDDQFSVERPDGSNFTLKIRSTKLEDSAMYFCASSEGFSSDQPQHFGDGTRLSIL.

The rearrangement joins TRBV19 to TRBJ2-7, with a possible D match to TRBD2 (6 bases). The germline CDR1 and CDR2 sequences are LNHDA and SQIVND (reference sequence). This CDR3 spans 16 amino acids. V was clipped by 4 bases and J by 2 bases, with 18 bases between them. As DNA, the CDR3 is TGTGCCAGTAGTACCCCCCTTGACGGGAGACCCTACGAGCAGTACTTC. Translated, it gives CASSTPLDGRPYEQYF.

V usage is TRBV28 and J usage is TRBJ2-5; 7 nucleotides match TRBD2. Judging by the DNA end, TRBJ2-7 fits better; the J call may be wrong. CDR3 length: 11 residues. Germline V lookup: CDR1 MDHEN, CDR2 SYDVKM. The CDR3 spells CASRGEYEQYF. The CDR3 bases are TGTGCCAGCCGGGGGGAGTACGAGCAGTACTTC.

The chain recombines TRBV19 with TRBJ2-5; perhaps TRBD2 as D (5 bases). Germline V CDR1 and CDR2: LNHDA, SQIVND (reference sequence). Trimming took off 6 bases at V and 2 bases at J, with 13 bases between the two ends. The CDR3 length is 14 residues. The DNA for the CDR3 is TGTGCCAGTAGCTTTAGCGATGTACAAGAGACCCAGTACTTC. It yields the protein CASSFSDVQETQYF.

In this sample, this clone turned up once. The chain carries TRBV7-9 and TRBJ2-2, with a weak D call TRBD1 (6 bases). CDR3 length: 14 amino acids. With 9 bases removed from V and 5 bases from J, the gap between germline ends came to 16 bases. Germline lookup yields CDR1 SEHNR and CDR2 FQNEAQ (reference sequence). CDR3 in DNA: TGTGCCAGGCAGGGGCAACTTTCTACCGGGGAGCTGTTTTTT. Translation gives CARQGQLSTGELFF.

The chain carries TRBV19 and TRBJ2-7; 7 positions match TRBD1. Germline V lookup: CDR1 LNHDA, CDR2 SQIVND (reference sequence). V trimming: 5 bases; J trimming: 2 bases; junction bases outside the gene matches: 0. The CDR3 totals 12 residues. The CDR3, as DNA: TGTGCCAGTAGTGGACAGGCCTACGAGCAGTACTTC. This gives the protein CASSGQAYEQYF.

V and J are TRBV19 and TRBJ2-5, with 9 bases that match TRBD2. The better agreement between TRBJ2-7 and the DNA end casts doubt on the J call. This CDR3 region has 15 residues. Germline CDR1 reads LNHDA; CDR2 reads SQIVND (reference sequence). As DNA, the CDR3 is TGTGCCAGTAGTCGAAATAGCGGGAGCCCCTACGAGCAGTACTTC. Translated, it gives CASSRNSGSPYEQYF.

J is TRBJ2-1 and V is TRBV19; a weak D match, TRBD2 (5 bases). V was trimmed by 6 bases and J by 0 bases, leaving 12 bases between them. The CDR3 has 15 residues. Germline CDR1 LNHDA, CDR2 SQIVND (reference sequence). The DNA for the CDR3 is TGTGCCAGTAGCATCGAGCGGATCTCCTACAATGAGCAGTTCTTC. This sequence encodes CASSIERISYNEQFF.

The V gene is TRBV6-4, the J gene TRBJ2-1; weak D call: TRBD2 (5 bases). CDR3 length: 14 residues. Trimming shortened V by 10 bases and J by 1 base, and 14 bases separated the two germline ends. The germline CDR1 and CDR2 sequences are MRHNA and SNTAGT. This CDR3 is CATSRSGSYNEQFF. CDR3 nucleotides: TGTGCCACCTCACGAAGCGGATCCTACAATGAGCAGTTCTTC.

This rearrangement joins TRBV30 to TRBJ2-7; 9 positions match TRBD1. V shed 5 bases and J 7 bases; nucleotides not matched to a gene: 9. CDR3 length equals 13 residues. Germline V gene lookup returns CDR1 GTSNPN and CDR2 SVGIG (reference sequence). CDR3 amino acids: CAWGTGTYLEQYF. The CDR3 nucleotides read TGTGCCTGGGGGACAGGGACCTATTTGGAGCAGTACTTC.

This chain joins TRBV25-1 and TRBJ2-5; tentative D call: TRBD1 (6 bases). Germline values: CDR1 MGHDK, CDR2 SYGVNS. The length of the CDR3 is 15 residues. Trimming took 0 bases from V and 4 from J, leaving 12 bases between them. The CDR3: CASSEYRGRGETQYF. Written as DNA, the CDR3 is TGTGCCAGCAGTGAATATAGAGGCAGGGGAGAGACCCAGTACTTC.

This chain connects TRBV7-2 to TRBJ2-7; possibly TRBD2 for D (5 bases). The CDR3 consists of 15 residues. With 5 bases removed from V and 4 bases from J, the gap between germline ends came to 18 bases. Germline assignment: CDR1 SGHTA and CDR2 FQGNSA. The CDR3 DNA reads TGTGCCAGCAGCCCCCATGAGCGGCCATTTTACGAGCAGTACTTC. Amino acid sequence: CASSPHERPFYEQYF.

J is TRBJ1-4 and V is TRBV27; D perhaps matches TRBD1 (6 bases). Germline V gene data show CDR1 as MNHEY and CDR2 as SMNVEV (reference sequence). The CDR3 totals 13 residues. The ends were cut back, 8 bases at V and 10 bases at J, with 17 bases in the middle. CDR3 nucleotide sequence: TGTGCCAGCCGAGCTGCAGGGGCAGGAAAACTGTTTTTT. Translation gives CASRAAGAGKLFF.

V is TRBV5-1 and J is TRBJ2-5, with D perhaps TRBD2 (5 bases). Germline assignment: CDR1 SGHRS and CDR2 YFSETQ. There are 14 residues in the CDR3. V shed 0 bases and J shed 0 bases, with 6 bases lying between them. CDR3 in amino acids: CASSLGTHQETQYF. CDR3 nucleotide sequence: TGCGCCAGCAGCTTGGGGACTCACCAAGAGACCCAGTACTTC.

The DNA of the CDR3 is TGCGCCAGCAGCGAGGGACACCATAATTCACCCCTCCACTTT. Translation: CASSEGHHNSPLHF. The chain couples TRBV5-1 to TRBJ1-6; D may be TRBD1 (6 bases). The CDR3 totals 14 residues. Germline CDR1 and CDR2: SGHRS and YFSETQ. Trimming cost V 4 bases and J 5 bases, with 10 bases left between them.

The sample holds a few counts of this clone. This chain links TRBV30 with TRBJ1-6; unclear D gene. This CDR3 has 13 residues. V was shortened by 5 bases and J by 0 bases, with 5 bases between the two germline ends. The germline V gene encodes CDR1 GTSNPN and CDR2 SVGIG (reference sequence). Here the CDR3 reads CAWCSSYNSPLHF. CDR3 bases: TGTGCCTGGTGTAGCTCCTATAATTCACCCCTCCACTTT.

The chain employs TRBV5-5 and TRBJ1-1; D is uncertain. This CDR3 has 14 residues. The germline V gene encodes CDR1 SGHKS and CDR2 YYEKEE (reference sequence). The V gene lost 4 bases and the J gene lost 1 base, with 11 bases spanning the gap. The CDR3 is CASSTLTGNTEAFF. The CDR3 region has the DNA TGTGCCAGCAGCACTCTAACGGGGAACACTGAAGCTTTCTTT.

The chain employs TRBV13 and TRBJ2-1, with D unclear. Germline-derived CDR1 and CDR2 are PRHDT and FYEKMQ (reference sequence). V lost 5 bases, J lost 8 bases, and 10 bases lay in between. The CDR3 has 12 residues. The CDR3 DNA is TGTGCCAGCAGCCGAATTCGGGATGAGCAGTTCTTC. Its translation: CASSRIRDEQFF.